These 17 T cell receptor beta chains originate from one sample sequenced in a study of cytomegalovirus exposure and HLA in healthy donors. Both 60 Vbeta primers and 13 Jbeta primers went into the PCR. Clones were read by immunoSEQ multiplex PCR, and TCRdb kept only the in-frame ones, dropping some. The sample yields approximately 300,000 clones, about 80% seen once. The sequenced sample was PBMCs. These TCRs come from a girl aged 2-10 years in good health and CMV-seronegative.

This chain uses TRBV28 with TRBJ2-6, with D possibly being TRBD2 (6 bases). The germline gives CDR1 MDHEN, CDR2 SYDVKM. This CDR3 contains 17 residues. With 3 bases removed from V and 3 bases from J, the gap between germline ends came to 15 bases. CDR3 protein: CASSLADGGGGANVLTF. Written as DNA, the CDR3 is TGTGCCAGCAGTTTGGCAGACGGGGGAGGTGGGGCCAACGTCCTGACTTTC.

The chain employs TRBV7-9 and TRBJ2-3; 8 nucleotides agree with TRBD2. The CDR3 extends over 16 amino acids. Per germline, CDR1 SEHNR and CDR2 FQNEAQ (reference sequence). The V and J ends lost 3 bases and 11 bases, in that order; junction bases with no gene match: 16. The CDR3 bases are TGTGCCAGCAGCTTCGGGACTAGGTCGTGGGGGTGGAAGCAGTATTTT. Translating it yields CASSFGTRSWGWKQYF.

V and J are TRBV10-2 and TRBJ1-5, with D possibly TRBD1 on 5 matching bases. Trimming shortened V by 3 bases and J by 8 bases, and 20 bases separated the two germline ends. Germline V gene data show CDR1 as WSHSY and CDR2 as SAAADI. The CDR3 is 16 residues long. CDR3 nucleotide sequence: TGCGCCAGCAGTGAAAACCCCCCGGGCAGGGCGGAGCCCCAGCATTTT. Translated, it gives CASSENPPGRAEPQHF.

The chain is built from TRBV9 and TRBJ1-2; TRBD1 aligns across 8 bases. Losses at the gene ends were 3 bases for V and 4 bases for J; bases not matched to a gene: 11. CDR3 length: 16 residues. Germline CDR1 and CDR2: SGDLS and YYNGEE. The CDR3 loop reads CASSGLGTGTSYGYTF. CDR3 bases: TGTGCCAGCAGCGGACTTGGGACAGGCACGTCCTATGGCTACACCTTC.

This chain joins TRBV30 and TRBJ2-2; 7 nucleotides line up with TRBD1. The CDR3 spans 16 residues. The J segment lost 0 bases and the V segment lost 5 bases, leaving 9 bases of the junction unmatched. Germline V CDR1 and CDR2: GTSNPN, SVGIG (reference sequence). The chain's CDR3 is CAWGPLGQANTGELFF. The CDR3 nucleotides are TGTGCCTGGGGGCCCCTCGGACAGGCGAACACCGGGGAGCTGTTTTTT. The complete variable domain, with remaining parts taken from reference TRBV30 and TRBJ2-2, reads SQTIHQWPATLVQPVGSPLSLECTVEGTSNPNLYWYRQAAGRGLQLLFYSVGIGQISSEVPQNLSASRPQDRQFILSSKKLLLSDSGFYLCAWGPLGQANTGELFFGEGSRLTVL.

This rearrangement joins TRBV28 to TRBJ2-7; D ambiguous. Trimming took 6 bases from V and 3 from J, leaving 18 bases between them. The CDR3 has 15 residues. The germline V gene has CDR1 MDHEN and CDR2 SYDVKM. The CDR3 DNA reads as TGTGCCAGCAGCTCTCAACACCTTGGCGGCTACGAGCAGTACTTC. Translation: CASSSQHLGGYEQYF.

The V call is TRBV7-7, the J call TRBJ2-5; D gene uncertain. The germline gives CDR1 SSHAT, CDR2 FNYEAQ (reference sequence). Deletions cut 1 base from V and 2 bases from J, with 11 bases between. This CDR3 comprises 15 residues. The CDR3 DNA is TGTGCCAGCAGCTTAGATCTCAGGCCGCAAGAGACCCAGTACTTC. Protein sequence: CASSLDLRPQETQYF.

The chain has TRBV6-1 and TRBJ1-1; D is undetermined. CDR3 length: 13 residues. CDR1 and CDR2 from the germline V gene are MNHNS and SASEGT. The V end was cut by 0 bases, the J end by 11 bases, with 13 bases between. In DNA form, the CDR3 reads TGTGCCAGCAGTGAAGCGGGCCCGGGGTGGGCTTTCTTT. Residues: CASSEAGPGWAFF.

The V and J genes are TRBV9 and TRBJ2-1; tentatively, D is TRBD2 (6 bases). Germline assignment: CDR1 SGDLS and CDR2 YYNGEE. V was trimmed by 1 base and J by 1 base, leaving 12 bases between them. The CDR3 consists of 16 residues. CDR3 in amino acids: CASSVSGRGSYNEQFF. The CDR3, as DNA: TGTGCCAGCAGCGTATCCGGGAGAGGGTCCTACAATGAGCAGTTCTTC.

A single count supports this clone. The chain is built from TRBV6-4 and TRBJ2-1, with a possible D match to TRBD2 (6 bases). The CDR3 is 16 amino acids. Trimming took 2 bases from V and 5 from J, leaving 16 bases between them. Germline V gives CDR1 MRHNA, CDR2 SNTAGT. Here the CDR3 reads CASSDHSGLNDNEQFF. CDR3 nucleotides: TGTGCCAGCAGTGACCACAGCGGACTAAACGACAATGAGCAGTTCTTC.

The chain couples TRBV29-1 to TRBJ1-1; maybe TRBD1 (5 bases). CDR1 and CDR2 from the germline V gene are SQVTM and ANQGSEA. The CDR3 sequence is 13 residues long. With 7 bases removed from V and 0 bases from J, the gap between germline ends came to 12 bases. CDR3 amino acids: CSARNRMNTEAFF. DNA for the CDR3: TGCAGCGCCCGTAACAGGATGAACACTGAAGCTTTCTTT.

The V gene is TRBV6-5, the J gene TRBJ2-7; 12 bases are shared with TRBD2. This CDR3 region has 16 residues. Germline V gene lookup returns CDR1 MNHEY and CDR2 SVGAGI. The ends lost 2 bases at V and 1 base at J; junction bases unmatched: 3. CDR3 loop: CASSYPLAGGSYEQYF. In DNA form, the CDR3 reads TGTGCCAGCAGTTACCCTCTAGCGGGAGGGTCCTACGAGCAGTACTTC.

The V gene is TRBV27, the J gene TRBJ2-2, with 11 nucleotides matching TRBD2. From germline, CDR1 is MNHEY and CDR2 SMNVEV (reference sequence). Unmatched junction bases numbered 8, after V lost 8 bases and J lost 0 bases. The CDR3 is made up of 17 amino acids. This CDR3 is CASPGLAARTNTGELFF. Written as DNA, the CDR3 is TGTGCCAGCCCGGGACTAGCGGCCCGGACGAACACCGGGGAGCTGTTTTTT.

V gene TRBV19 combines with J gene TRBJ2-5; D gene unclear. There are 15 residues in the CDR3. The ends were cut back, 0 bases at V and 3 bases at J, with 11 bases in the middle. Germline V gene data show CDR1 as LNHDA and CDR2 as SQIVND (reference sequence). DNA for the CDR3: TGTGCCAGTAGTATAGATCTGGGCTTCGAAGAGACCCAGTACTTC. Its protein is CASSIDLGFEETQYF.

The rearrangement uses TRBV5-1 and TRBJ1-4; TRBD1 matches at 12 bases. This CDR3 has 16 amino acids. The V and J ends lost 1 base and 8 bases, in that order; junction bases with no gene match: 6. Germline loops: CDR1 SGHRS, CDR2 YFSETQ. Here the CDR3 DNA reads TGCGCCAGCAGCTTGTGGGACAGGGGGCTGGACGAAAAACTGTTTTTT. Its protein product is CASSLWDRGLDEKLFF.

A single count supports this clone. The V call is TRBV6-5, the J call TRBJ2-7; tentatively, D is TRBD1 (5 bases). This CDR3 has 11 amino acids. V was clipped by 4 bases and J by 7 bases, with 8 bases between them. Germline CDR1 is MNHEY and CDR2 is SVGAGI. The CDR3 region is CASSSDSEQYF. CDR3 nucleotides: TGTGCCAGCAGTTCTGACAGTGAGCAGTACTTC.

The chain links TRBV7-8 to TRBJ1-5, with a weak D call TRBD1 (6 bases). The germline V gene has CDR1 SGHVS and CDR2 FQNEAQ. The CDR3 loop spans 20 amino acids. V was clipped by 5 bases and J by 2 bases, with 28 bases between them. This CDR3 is CASSHRGGLDVEGGNQPQHF. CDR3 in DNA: TGTGCCAGCAGCCACAGAGGGGGTTTGGACGTAGAGGGCGGCAATCAGCCCCAGCATTTT. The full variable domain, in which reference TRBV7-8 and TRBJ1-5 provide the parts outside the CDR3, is GAGVSQSPRYKVAKRGQDVALRCDPISGHVSLFWYQQALGQGPEFLTYFQNEAQLDKSGLPSDRFFAERPEGSVSTLKIQRTQQEDSAVYLCASSHRGGLDVEGGNQPQHFGDGTRLSIL.